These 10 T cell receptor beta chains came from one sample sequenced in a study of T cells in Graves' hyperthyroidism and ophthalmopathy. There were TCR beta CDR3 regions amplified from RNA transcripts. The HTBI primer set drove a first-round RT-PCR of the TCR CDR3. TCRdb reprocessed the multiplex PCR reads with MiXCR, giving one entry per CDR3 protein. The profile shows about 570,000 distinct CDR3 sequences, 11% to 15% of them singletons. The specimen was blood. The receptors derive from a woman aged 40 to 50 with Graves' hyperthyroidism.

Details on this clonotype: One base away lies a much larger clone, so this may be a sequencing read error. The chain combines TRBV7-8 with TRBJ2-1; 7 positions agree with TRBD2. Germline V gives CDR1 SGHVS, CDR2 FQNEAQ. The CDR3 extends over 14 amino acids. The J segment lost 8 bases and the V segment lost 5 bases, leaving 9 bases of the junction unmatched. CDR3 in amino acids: CASSPREADDEQFF. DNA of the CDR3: TGTGCCAGCAGCCCCCGGGAGGCGGACGATGAGCAGTTCTTC.

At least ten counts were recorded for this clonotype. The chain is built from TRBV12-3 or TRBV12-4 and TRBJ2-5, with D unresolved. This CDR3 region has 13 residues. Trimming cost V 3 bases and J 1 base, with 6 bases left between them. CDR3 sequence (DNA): TGTGCCAGCAGTTTGAACAGCCAAGAGACCCAGTACTTC. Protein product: CASSLNSQETQYF.

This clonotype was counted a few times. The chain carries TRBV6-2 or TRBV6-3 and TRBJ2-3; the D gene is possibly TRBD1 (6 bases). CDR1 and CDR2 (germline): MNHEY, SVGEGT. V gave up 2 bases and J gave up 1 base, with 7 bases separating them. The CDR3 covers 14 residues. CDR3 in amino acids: CASSYPGGTDTQYF. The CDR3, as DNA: TGTGCCAGCAGTTACCCAGGGGGCACAGATACGCAGTATTTT.

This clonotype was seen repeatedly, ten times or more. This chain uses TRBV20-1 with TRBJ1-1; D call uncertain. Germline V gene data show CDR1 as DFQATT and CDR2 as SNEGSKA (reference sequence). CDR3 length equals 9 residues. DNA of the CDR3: TGCACCCCACTCACTGAAGCTTTCTTT. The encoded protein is CTPLTEAFF.

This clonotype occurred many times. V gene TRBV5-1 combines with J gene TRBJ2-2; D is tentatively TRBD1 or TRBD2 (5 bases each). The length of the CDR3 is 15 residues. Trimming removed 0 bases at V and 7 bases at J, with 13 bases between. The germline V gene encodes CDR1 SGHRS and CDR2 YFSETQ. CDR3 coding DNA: TGCGCCAGCAGCTTGGCCTCAGGGAGAGGCGGGGAGCTGTTTTTT. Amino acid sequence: CASSLASGRGGELFF.

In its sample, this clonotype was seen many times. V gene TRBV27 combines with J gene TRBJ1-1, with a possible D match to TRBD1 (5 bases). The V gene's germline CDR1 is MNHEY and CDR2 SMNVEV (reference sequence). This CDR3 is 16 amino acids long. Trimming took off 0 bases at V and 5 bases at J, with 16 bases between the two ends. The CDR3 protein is CASSLSGLGVGTEAFF. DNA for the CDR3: TGTGCCAGCAGTTTATCTGGATTGGGGGTCGGGACTGAAGCTTTCTTT.

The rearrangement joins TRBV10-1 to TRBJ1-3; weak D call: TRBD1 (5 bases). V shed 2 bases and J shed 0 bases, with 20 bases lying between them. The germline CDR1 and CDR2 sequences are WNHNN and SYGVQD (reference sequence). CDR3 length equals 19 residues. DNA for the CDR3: TGCGCCAGCAGTGAGCCTCGGGACGCCTCAGCAAACTCTGGAAACACCATATATTTT. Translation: CASSEPRDASANSGNTIYF.

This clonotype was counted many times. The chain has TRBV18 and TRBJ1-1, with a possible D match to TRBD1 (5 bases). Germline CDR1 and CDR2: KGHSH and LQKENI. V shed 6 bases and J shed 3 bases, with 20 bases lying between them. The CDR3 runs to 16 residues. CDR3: CASSPGARRRDTEAFF. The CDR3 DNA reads TGTGCCAGCTCCCCCGGGGCCAGGCGCCGGGACACTGAAGCTTTCTTT.

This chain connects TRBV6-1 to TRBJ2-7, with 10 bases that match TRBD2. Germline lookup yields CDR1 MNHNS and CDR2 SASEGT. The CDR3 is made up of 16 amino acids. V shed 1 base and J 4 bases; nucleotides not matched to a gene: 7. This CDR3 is CASSEGASGSWYEQYF. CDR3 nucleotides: TGTGCCAGCAGTGAAGGGGCTAGCGGGAGTTGGTACGAGCAGTACTTC.

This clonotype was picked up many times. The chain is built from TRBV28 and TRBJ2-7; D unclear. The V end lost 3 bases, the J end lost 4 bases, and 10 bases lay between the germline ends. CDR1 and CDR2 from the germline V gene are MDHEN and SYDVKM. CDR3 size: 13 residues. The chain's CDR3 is CASSFLNGYEQYF. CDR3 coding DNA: TGTGCCAGCAGTTTCCTAAATGGATACGAGCAGTACTTC.